A selection of T cell receptor beta chains follows, all from one sample in a study of T cells in Graves' hyperthyroidism and ophthalmopathy. From the multiplex PCR reads, TCRdb called clonotypes with MiXCR, one entry per CDR3 protein. The table records approximately 710,000 distinct CDR3 sequences, 15% to 20% of them present only once. The sample consisted of blood. These receptors originate from a man in his fifties or sixties with Graves' hyperthyroidism. Both conserved end residues are part of each CDR3. D genes are given only for firm matches. Size is omitted from some rows. Given values are once, few, many or a class for expanded clones.

v_gene,abundance,d_gene,j_gene,CDR3nt,CDR3aa
TRBV28,many,TRBD2,TRBJ2-7,TGTGCCAGCAGGGGGGGGGTGATTAACTCCTACGAGCAGTACTTC,CASRGGVINSYEQYF
TRBV7-2,many,.,TRBJ2-7,TGTGCCAGCAGTTTTGGCCGATCCTACGAGCAGTACTTC,CASSFGRSYEQYF
TRBV5-5,few,.,TRBJ2-1,TGTGCCAGCAGCTTGTGGGTAAGCGAGCAGTTCTTC,CASSLWVSEQFF
TRBV19,.,.,TRBJ2-7,TGTGCCAGTAGTATATCTAGCATGGGAAATACCTACGAGCAGTACTTC,CASSISSMGNTYEQYF
TRBV6-2/TRBV6-3,.,.,TRBJ2-7,TGTGCCAGCAGTTCCCCCCCTCCGGACGAGCAGTACTTC,CASSSPPPDEQYF
TRBV7-3,.,.,TRBJ2-7,TGTGCCAGCAGCCCCTTGCGGGTCCTCTACGAGCAGTACTTC,CASSPLRVLYEQYF
TRBV5-1,.,TRBD1,TRBJ2-7,TGCGCCACCTCCCTCGGGACAGGGTACTACGAGCAGTACTTC,CATSLGTGYYEQYF
TRBV29-1,.,.,TRBJ1-4,TGCAGCGGGGCGGGTGACCCTAATGAAAAACTGTTTTTT,CSGAGDPNEKLFF
TRBV9,.,TRBD1,TRBJ2-1,TGTGCCAGCAGCGTAGGAGGGGGCGGATACAATGCGCAGTTCTTC,CASSVGGGGYNAQFF
TRBV28,.,.,TRBJ1-1,TGTGCCAGCAACCCGCGGGGGAACAGGAACACTGAAGCTTTCTTT,CASNPRGNRNTEAFF
TRBV5-1,many,.,TRBJ1-1,TGCGCCAGCAGCTTGGGAGCGCGACAGACGAACACTGAAGCTTTCTTT,CASSLGARQTNTEAFF
TRBV28,many,.,TRBJ1-2,TGTGCCAGCAGTTTACCCAGAGTACCTGGCTACACCTTC,CASSLPRVPGYTF
TRBV19,few,TRBD1,TRBJ2-7,TGTGCCAGTAGTATAGTCGGGACAGTTCCCTCCTACGAGCAGTACTTC,CASSIVGTVPSYEQYF
TRBV19,many,.,TRBJ2-3,TGTGCCAGTAGTATTCCCCACAGACCCACAGATACGCAGTATTTT,CASSIPHRPTDTQYF
TRBV6-2/TRBV6-3,many,.,TRBJ2-5,TGTGCCAGCACACGCGCCGGCGACGAGACCCAGTACTTC,CASTRAGDETQYF
TRBV30,.,.,TRBJ1-4,TGTGCCTGGAGTGCAGGGACGGCTGAAAAACTGTTTTTT,CAWSAGTAEKLFF
TRBV28,many,.,TRBJ2-7,TGTGCCAGCAGTCCGCCCAATATGGAGCAGTACTTC,CASSPPNMEQYF
TRBV3-1,.,.,TRBJ1-5,TGTGCCAGCAGCCCCTACCCTGGTACAGCATATAGCAATCAGCCCCAGCATTTT,CASSPYPGTAYSNQPQHF
TRBV2,many,TRBD2,TRBJ2-7,TGTGCAGGGGGGCGGGAGGCGTACGAGCAGTACTTC,CAGGREAYEQYF
TRBV10-3,.,TRBD1,TRBJ1-1,TGTGCCATCAGTGAGTATGGACAGGAGAACACTGAAGCTTTCTTT,CAISEYGQENTEAFF
TRBV20-1,many,.,TRBJ2-3,TGCAGTGCCCGATCAGGGGTTGGCGCAGATACGCAGTATTTT,CSARSGVGADTQYF
TRBV28,many,.,TRBJ1-6,TGTGCCAGCAGTACCCGACGGTCAAATTCACCCCTCCACTTT,CASSTRRSNSPLHF
TRBV29-1,.,TRBD1,TRBJ1-2,TGCAGCGTCGTCACCACACAGGGGGATGACTATGGCTACACCTTC,CSVVTTQGDDYGYTF
TRBV20-1,many,TRBD2,TRBJ2-1,TGCAGTGCTAGACCCGGGACTAGGAACTACAATGAGCAGTTCTTC,CSARPGTRNYNEQFF
TRBV11-2,many,.,TRBJ2-7,TGTGCCAGCAGCTGGCGGAGTCCCTACGAGCAGTACTTC,CASSWRSPYEQYF
TRBV12-3/TRBV12-4,many,TRBD1,TRBJ2-2,TGTGCCAGCAGGAGAAACACAGGGGCTGTGGGCGGGGAGCTGTTTTTT,CASRRNTGAVGGELFF
TRBV2,many,.,TRBJ2-7,TGTGCCAGCAGTGCGGGGACCCCCTACGAGCAGTACTTC,CASSAGTPYEQYF
TRBV28,many,.,TRBJ2-5,TGTGGGTCGGGCTCAGGGGATATCCAAGAGACCCAGTACTTC,CGSGSGDIQETQYF
TRBV30,many,TRBD1,TRBJ1-1,TGTGCCTGGAGGGACAGGGAGAACACTGAAGCTTTCTTT,CAWRDRENTEAFF
TRBV28,many,TRBD2,TRBJ2-1,TGTGCCAGCAGTCTCGCGGGACTAGCGGATTACAATGAGCAGTTCTTC,CASSLAGLADYNEQFF
TRBV5-5,few,.,TRBJ2-2,TGTGCCAGCAGCTTGGCGCTTAGATCAAACACCGGGGAGCTGTTTTTT,CASSLALRSNTGELFF
TRBV6-1,.,.,TRBJ2-2,TGTGCCAGCAGTGCAGGGCCGGGCACCGGGGAGCTGTTTTTT,CASSAGPGTGELFF
TRBV6-2/TRBV6-3,many,TRBD2,TRBJ2-2,TGTGCCAGCAGTTACTCTTGGGCTAGCGGGAGCCACGGCACCGGGGAGCTGTTTTTT,CASSYSWASGSHGTGELFF
TRBV29-1,.,.,TRBJ1-1,TGCAGCGTTGTATTCGGGACGGTGAACACTGAAGCTTTCTTT,CSVVFGTVNTEAFF
TRBV5-1,few,.,TRBJ2-2,TGCGCCAGCAGCTTGTCTTCTAGTAACACCGGGGAGCTGTTTTTT,CASSLSSSNTGELFF
TRBV10-3,many,TRBD2,TRBJ2-7,TGTGCCAGACTAGGGGGTACTAGCGGGAGGGGAGGATTGACCTACGAGCAGTACTTC,CARLGGTSGRGGLTYEQYF
TRBV27,few,.,TRBJ2-3,TGTGCCAGCCATACGAGCACAGATACGCAGTATTTT,CASHTSTDTQYF
TRBV11-2,many,.,TRBJ1-2,TGTGCCAGCAGCGCGAAATCACCCATCGGGGGCTACACCTTC,CASSAKSPIGGYTF
TRBV2,many,.,TRBJ1-1,TGTGCCAGCAGTGAAGAGTGGTGGCCGACGAACACTGAAGCTTTCTTT,CASSEEWWPTNTEAFF
TRBV30,.,.,TRBJ2-3,TGTGCCTGGAGTCGGCTAGCCCCAGATACGCAGTATTTT,CAWSRLAPDTQYF
TRBV28,many,TRBD2,TRBJ2-7,TGTGCCAGCCTGGGGGGGGATTTCTACAGCGAGCAGTACTTC,CASLGGDFYSEQYF
TRBV5-1,.,TRBD1,TRBJ1-6,TGCGCCAGCAGGTTCTATGACAGGGGTGGAAATTCACCCCTCCACTTT,CASRFYDRGGNSPLHF
TRBV24-1,.,.,TRBJ1-4,TGTGCCACCTCCGACTCCGTAACTAATGAAAAACTGTGTTTT,CATSDSVTNEKLCF
TRBV3-1,few,.,TRBJ2-5,TGTGCCAGCAGCCAAGATGAAGGGGAGGTTTGGGAGACCCAGTACTTC,CASSQDEGEVWETQYF
TRBV27,few,.,TRBJ1-1,TGTGCCAGCAGCCCTCGGCGATCTGACACTGAAGCTTTCTTT,CASSPRRSDTEAFF
TRBV19,many,.,TRBJ1-2,TGTGCCAGTAGAAATCAACGGGGAAACTATGGCTACACCTTC,CASRNQRGNYGYTF
TRBV5-6,.,.,TRBJ1-3,TGTGCCAGCAGCTTGACGTCGGCAGGTGGAAACACCATATATTTT,CASSLTSAGGNTIYF
TRBV19,few,TRBD1,TRBJ2-3,TGTGCCAGTAGTATCAGGACAGGACAATTAGATACGCAGTATTTT,CASSIRTGQLDTQYF